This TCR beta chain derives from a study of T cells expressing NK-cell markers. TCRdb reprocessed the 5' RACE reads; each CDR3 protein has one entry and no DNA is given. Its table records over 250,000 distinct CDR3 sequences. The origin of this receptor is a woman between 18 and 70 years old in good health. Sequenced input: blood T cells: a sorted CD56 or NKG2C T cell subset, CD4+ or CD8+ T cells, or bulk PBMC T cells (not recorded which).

The CDR3: CSADNGGGTDTQYF. The chain employs TRBV20-1 and TRBJ2-3; TCRdb proposes TRBD1, but this gene call is untestable without DNA. The CDR3 covers 14 residues. From germline, CDR1 is DFQATT and CDR2 SNEGSKA (reference sequence).